This T cell receptor (beta chain) appears in the sequencing data of a study of cytomegalovirus exposure and HLA in healthy donors. Study-level points and caveats: About 90% or about 30% of the time was how often most TCR beta V segments were productive, according to an earlier analysis. Using the classifier, cytomegalovirus status was reportedly diagnosed with high specificity and sensitivity.

As concerns this clone: Its antigen is not known.

The study ran its PCR with 60 Vbeta and 13 Jbeta primers. In the study's own analysis: Later, an analysis found roughly 80 million unique TCR beta chains, and roughly 9.9 million of these were shared. Here immunoSEQ multiplex PCR was the method, and the copy in TCRdb shows in-frame clones only, minus some. V and J calls and clone size come straight from that table; D and trimming were deduced from the DNA. Of 180,000 or so clones listed, about 77% are singletons. The specimen sequenced was PBMCs. The receptor was derived from a female donor in good health and CMV-seronegative.

Here the CDR3 DNA reads TGTGCCAGCAGCCCCCGATCGGAGGGGAGGGCAGATACGCAGTATTTT. Its protein product is CASSPRSEGRADTQYF. The chain joins TRBV7-9 to TRBJ2-3; 7 positions match TRBD2. In germline, CDR1 is SEHNR, CDR2 FQNEAQ (reference sequence). The trim removed 5 bases at V and 4 bases at J, leaving 12 bases unmatched. This CDR3 spans 16 amino acids.